Reported below is one T cell receptor (beta chain). Between the trimmed V and J ends, which lost 5 bases and 8 bases, there was a span of 13 bases. Germline CDR1 SGHTA, CDR2 FQGTGA. The CDR3 consists of 13 residues. TCRdb keeps only in-frame clones here, not all; method: immunoSEQ multiplex PCR. Of about 250,000 clones in the sample, roughly 81% are singletons; the top ten hold about 4%. The data were taken from a study of blood T cell repertoires in COVID-19. This clonotype was sampled from a man between 50 and 59 years old with acute or convalescent COVID-19. The sequenced sample consisted of peripheral blood. This rearrangement joins TRBV7-3 to TRBJ2-4; no reliable D call. Here the CDR3 DNA reads TGTGCCAGCAGCCGCACACCCCCAGACATTCAGTACTTC. Translation gives CASSRTPPDIQYF.